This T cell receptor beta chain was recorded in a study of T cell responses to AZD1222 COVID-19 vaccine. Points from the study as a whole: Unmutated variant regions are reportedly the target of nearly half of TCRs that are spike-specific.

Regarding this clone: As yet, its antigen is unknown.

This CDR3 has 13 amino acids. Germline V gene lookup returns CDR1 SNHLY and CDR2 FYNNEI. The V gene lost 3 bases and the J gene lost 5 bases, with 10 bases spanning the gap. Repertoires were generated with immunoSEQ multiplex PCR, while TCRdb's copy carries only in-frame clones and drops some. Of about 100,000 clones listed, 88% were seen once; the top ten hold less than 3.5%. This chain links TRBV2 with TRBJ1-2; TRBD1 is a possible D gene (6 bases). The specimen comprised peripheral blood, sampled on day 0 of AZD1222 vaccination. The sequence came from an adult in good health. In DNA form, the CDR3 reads TGTGCCAGCAGTGAGGACAGAGTATATGGCTACACCTTC. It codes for CASSEDRVYGYTF.